This T cell receptor beta chain was captured by sequencing in a study of metastatic and nonmetastatic thyroid tumors. In the study overall: Repertoires of blood and of tissue (tumor or nodule) from malignant and benign thyroid patients were compared. The study, taken as a whole, reports: In both blood and tumor samples, TCR beta diversity was reported significantly higher for malignant than benign nodules.

In the original processing: Clinicopathological groups differed in CDR3, with these differences serving to build a distant-metastasis classifier for papillary thyroid cancer. TCRdb reanalyzed the PCR reads via MiXCR. Here the V and J calls rest on TCRdb's processing, not on the authors' analysis. The table shows roughly 93,000 clones, with more than 9.5% occurring only once. No patient received treatment before thyroid surgery. This clone was counted at least ten times. No antigen is known for it. Per the germline V gene, CDR1 is SGHTA and CDR2 is FQGNSA. V lost 5 bases and J lost 6; bases outside the gene matches: 7. CDR3 length: 16 residues.

The TCR was taken from a female donor with papillary thyroid cancer or a benign thyroid nodule (not recorded which). Some clones in this sample may be carry-over from other donors' samples. This sequence joins TRBV7-2 and TRBJ2-3; 14 nucleotides agree with TRBD2. The source material was blood. CDR3 in amino acids: CASSKGTSGSADTQYF. For the CDR3, the DNA is TGTGCCAGCAGCAAGGGGACTAGCGGGAGTGCCGATACGCAGTATTTT.